This T cell receptor beta chain emerged from a study of tumor-infiltrating lymphocytes in primary liver carcinoma. From about 0.5 ug of total RNA, TCR beta-specific cDNA was reverse-transcribed using a constant-region primer. Modified slightly, ARM-PCR produced TCR beta libraries over three nested multiplex PCR rounds. Rounds one and two of PCR, each of around 11 cycles, were primed with TRBV1-TRBV30 forward primers and a C-beta reverse primer. TCRdb called the multiplex PCR reads again in MiXCR, with one record for every CDR3 protein. The data show around 100,000 distinct CDR3 sequences, about three quarters seen once. The CDR3 has 15 residues. CDR1 is SGHAT and CDR2 is FQNNGV in the germline V gene. For each extraction, RNA and DNA were obtained together from around 20-30 mg of unsorted bulk tissue. No patient had received treatment, and all had chronic HBV infection. Sampling targeted five separate regions of each tumor, which included the tumor centre.

With respect to this clonotype: Its ends do not fully match the called genes, so a read error is possible.

The sequenced material came from liver tumor tissue from sampling region 5. The subset: tumor region T5, tumor centre. The gene calls are TRBV11-2 and TRBJ2-7, with D perhaps TRBD2 (6 bases). The clonotype comes from a woman aged 60-75 years with primary liver carcinoma and hepatitis B virus infection. The CDR3 here is CACSLDPAGTYEQYF. The CDR3 bases are TGTGCCTGCAGTTTAGACCCTGCGGGGACCTACGAGCAATACTTC.